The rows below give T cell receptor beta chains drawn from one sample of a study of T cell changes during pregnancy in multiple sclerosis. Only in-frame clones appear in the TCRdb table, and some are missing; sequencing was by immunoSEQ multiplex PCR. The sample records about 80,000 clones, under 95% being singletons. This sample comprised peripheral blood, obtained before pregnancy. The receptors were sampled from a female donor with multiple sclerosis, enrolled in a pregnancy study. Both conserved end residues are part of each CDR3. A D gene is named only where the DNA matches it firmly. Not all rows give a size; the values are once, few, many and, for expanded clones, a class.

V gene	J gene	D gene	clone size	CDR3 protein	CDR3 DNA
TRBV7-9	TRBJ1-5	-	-	CASTQGDRPQHF	TGTGCCAGTACCCAGGGCGATCGGCCCCAGCATTTT
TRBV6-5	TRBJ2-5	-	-	CASSNFRGGQETQYF	TGTGCCAGCAGTAACTTTAGGGGGGGGCAAGAGACCCAGTACTTC
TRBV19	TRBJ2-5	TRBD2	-	CASSMREGLAGPWGETQYF	TGTGCCAGTAGTATGAGGGAGGGACTAGCGGGACCTTGGGGAGAGACCCAGTACTTC
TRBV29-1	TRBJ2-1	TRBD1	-	CSVRQGEQFF	TGCAGCGTCCGACAGGGAGAGCAGTTCTTC
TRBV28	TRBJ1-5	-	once	CASNGRASNQPQHF	TGTGCCAGCAATGGCAGGGCTAGCAATCAGCCCCAGCATTTT
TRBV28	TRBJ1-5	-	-	CASSSLSSNQPQHF	TGTGCCAGCAGTTCTCTATCTAGCAATCAGCCCCAGCATTTT
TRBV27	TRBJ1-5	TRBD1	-	CASSLAATGDRNQPQHF	TGTGCCAGCAGTTTAGCAGCTACAGGGGACCGCAATCAGCCCCAGCATTTT
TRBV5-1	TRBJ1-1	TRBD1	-	CASSSSQGANTEAFF	TGCGCCAGCAGCTCCTCACAGGGGGCAAACACTGAAGCTTTCTTT
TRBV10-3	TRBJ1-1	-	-	CAISGPQNTEAFF	TGTGCCATCAGTGGGCCGCAGAACACTGAAGCTTTCTTT
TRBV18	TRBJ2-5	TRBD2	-	CASSPLSGSETQYF	TGTGCCAGCTCACCACTTAGCGGGAGTGAGACCCAGTACTTC
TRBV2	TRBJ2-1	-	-	CASSVGRGNEQFF	TGTGCCAGCAGTGTGGGCAGGGGCAATGAGCAGTTCTTC
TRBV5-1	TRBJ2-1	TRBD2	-	CASSGTSGARGGEQFF	TGCGCCAGCAGTGGGACTAGCGGAGCCAGAGGGGGTGAGCAGTTCTTC
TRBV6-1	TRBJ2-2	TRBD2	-	CASSALRGAQGTGELFF	TGTGCCAGCAGTGCCCTGCGGGGGGCGCAGGGTACCGGGGAGCTGTTTTTT
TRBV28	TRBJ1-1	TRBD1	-	CASRAGTANTEAFF	TGTGCCAGCAGGGCGGGGACAGCAAACACTGAAGCTTTCTTT
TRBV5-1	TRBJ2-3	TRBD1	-	CASRSGTGSTDTQYF	TGCGCCAGCAGATCCGGGACAGGGAGCACAGATACGCAGTATTTT
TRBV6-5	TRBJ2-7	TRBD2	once	CASSYWREDGNEQYF	TGTGCCAGCAGTTATTGGCGGGAGGATGGGAACGAGCAGTACTTC
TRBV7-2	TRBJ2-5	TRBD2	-	CASSLLLAGGPETQYF	TGTGCCAGCAGCTTACTGCTAGCGGGAGGCCCGGAGACCCAGTACTTC
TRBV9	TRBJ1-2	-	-	CASSPQGSANYGYTF	TGTGCCAGCAGCCCGCAGGGATCCGCTAACTATGGCTACACCTTC
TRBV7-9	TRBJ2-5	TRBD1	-	CASSDTRTGGGLGETQYF	TGTGCCAGCAGCGATACCCGGACAGGGGGCGGCTTAGGAGAGACCCAGTACTTC
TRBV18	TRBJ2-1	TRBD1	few	CASSFNRGSSYNEQFF	TGTGCCAGCTCATTCAACAGGGGGAGCTCCTACAATGAGCAGTTCTTC
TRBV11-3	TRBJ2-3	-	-	CASSQRASTDTQYF	TGTGCCAGCAGCCAGAGGGCCAGCACAGATACGCAGTATTTT
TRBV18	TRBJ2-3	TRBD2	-	CASSPVAGGSTDTQYF	TGTGCCAGCTCACCAGTAGCGGGAGGGAGCACAGATACGCAGTATTTT
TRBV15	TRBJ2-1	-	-	CATSRVSETYNEQFF	TGTGCCACCAGCAGAGTTTCAGAAACCTACAATGAGCAGTTCTTC
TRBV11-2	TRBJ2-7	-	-	CASSLAARLYF	TGTGCCAGCAGCTTAGCGGCTAGGCTGTACTTC
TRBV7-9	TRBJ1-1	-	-	CASSLVAGMNTEAFF	TGTGCCAGCAGCTTAGTGGCGGGGATGAACACTGAAGCTTTCTTT
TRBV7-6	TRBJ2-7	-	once	CASSLSQTGIEQYF	TGTGCCAGCAGCTTAAGCCAAACGGGTATCGAGCAGTACTTC
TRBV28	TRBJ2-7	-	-	CASIPQGGGEQYF	TGTGCCAGCATTCCCCAGGGGGGTGGCGAGCAGTACTTC
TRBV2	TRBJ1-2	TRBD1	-	CASMTGRFIYGYTF	TGTGCCAGCATGACAGGGAGGTTTATCTATGGCTACACCTTC
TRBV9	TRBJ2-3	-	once	CASSVLSVGTDTQYF	TGTGCCAGCAGCGTACTGAGCGTGGGCACAGATACGCAGTATTTT
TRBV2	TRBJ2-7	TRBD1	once	CASKGQAYEQYF	TGTGCCAGTAAGGGACAGGCCTACGAGCAGTACTTC
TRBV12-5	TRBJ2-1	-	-	CASGLFGPQGEQFF	TGTGCTAGTGGTTTGTTCGGCCCACAGGGTGAGCAGTTCTTC
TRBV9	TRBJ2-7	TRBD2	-	CASSVARTSVEQYF	TGTGCCAGCAGCGTAGCCCGGACTAGCGTGGAGCAGTACTTC
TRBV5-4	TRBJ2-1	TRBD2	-	CASRRKTSGRGGSYNEQFF	TGTGCCAGCAGGCGGAAGACTAGCGGGAGGGGGGGCTCCTACAATGAGCAGTTCTTC
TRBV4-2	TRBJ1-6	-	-	CASSENTGTAYNSPLHF	TGTGCCAGCAGCGAGAACACCGGGACTGCATATAATTCACCCCTCCACTTT
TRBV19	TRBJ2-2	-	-	CASSMGQGGTGELFF	TGTGCCAGTAGTATGGGGCAGGGTGGGACCGGGGAGCTGTTTTTT
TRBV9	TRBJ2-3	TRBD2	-	CASSVRAGGTDTQYF	TGTGCCAGCAGCGTTAGAGCGGGAGGGACAGATACGCAGTATTTT
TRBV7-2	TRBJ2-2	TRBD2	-	CASSQRGGRVGELFF	TGTGCCAGCAGCCAGCGCGGCGGGAGGGTCGGGGAGCTGTTTTTT
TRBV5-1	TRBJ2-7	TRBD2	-	CASSGGGSYEQYF	TGCGCCAGCAGCGGGGGGGGCTCCTACGAGCAGTACTTC
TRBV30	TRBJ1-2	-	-	CAWHNTNYGYTF	TGTGCCTGGCATAACACTAACTATGGCTACACCTTC
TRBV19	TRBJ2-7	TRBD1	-	CASRRTGEPSYEQYF	TGTGCCAGTAGAAGGACAGGGGAACCATCCTACGAGCAGTACTTC
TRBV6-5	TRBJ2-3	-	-	CASNPAGTDTQYF	TGTGCCAGCAATCCAGCGGGCACAGATACGCAGTATTTT
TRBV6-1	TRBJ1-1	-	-	CASSTSQGTEAFF	TGTGCCAGCAGTACCAGCCAGGGGACTGAAGCTTTCTTT
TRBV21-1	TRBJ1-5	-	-	CARRDRLPPGSNQPQHF	TGTGCCCGTAGAGACAGGTTACCGCCCGGGAGCAATCAGCCCCAGCATTTT
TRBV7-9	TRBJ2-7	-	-	CASSLSGLVDEQYF	TGTGCCAGCAGCTTGTCGGGTCTTGTGGACGAGCAGTACTTC
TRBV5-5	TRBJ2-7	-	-	CASSFTPSTYEQYF	TGTGCCAGCAGCTTCACACCTTCCACCTACGAGCAGTACTTC
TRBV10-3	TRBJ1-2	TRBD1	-	CAISEDGDRGTF	TGTGCCATCAGTGAGGACGGAGACAGGGGCACCTTC
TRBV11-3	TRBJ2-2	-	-	CASSLGPGWAELFF	TGTGCCAGCAGCTTGGGGCCTGGATGGGCCGAGCTGTTTTTT
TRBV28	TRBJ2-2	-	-	CASRTEDYGTGELFF	TGTGCCAGCAGGACTGAGGACTACGGAACCGGGGAGCTGTTTTTT
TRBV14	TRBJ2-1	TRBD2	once	CASSQLAGDEQFF	TGTGCCAGCAGCCAGCTAGCGGGAGATGAGCAGTTCTTC
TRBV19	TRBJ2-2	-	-	CASSSGAGELFF	TGTGCCAGTAGTTCGGGGGCCGGGGAGCTGTTTTTT
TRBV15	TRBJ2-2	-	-	CATSRDPTGNTGELFF	TGTGCCACCAGCAGAGACCCGACAGGGAACACCGGGGAGCTGTTTTTT
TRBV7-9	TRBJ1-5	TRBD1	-	CASSATGTDYQPQHF	TGTGCCAGCAGCGCAACCGGGACAGATTATCAGCCCCAGCATTTT
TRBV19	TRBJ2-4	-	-	CASSPNRENIQYF	TGTGCCAGTAGTCCCAACAGGGAAAACATTCAGTACTTC